The 16 T cell receptor beta chains listed next were all sequenced from one sample in a study of blood T cell repertoires in COVID-19. Sequencing used immunoSEQ multiplex PCR; TCRdb keeps in-frame clones, though not all of them. The table shows about 150,000 clones, with around 83% occurring only once. Input material: PBMCs or T cells enriched from blood (not recorded which). The source is a man between 50 and 59 years old who had recovered from COVID-19.

This chain connects TRBV20-1 to TRBJ2-7, with D possibly being TRBD2 (5 bases). Looked up from germline, CDR1 is DFQATT and CDR2 is SNEGSKA (reference sequence). This CDR3 is 11 amino acids long. Trimming removed 5 bases at V and 2 bases at J, with 7 bases between. This CDR3 is CSAEGTYEQYF. In nucleotides, the CDR3 is TGCAGTGCTGAGGGAACCTACGAGCAGTACTTC.

This clone was counted only a few times. The chain recombines TRBV6-2 or TRBV6-3 with TRBJ2-3; no definite D call. Looked up from germline, CDR1 is MNHEY and CDR2 is SVGEGT. The germline V and J ends were trimmed by 6 bases and 6 bases, with 16 bases remaining between them. The CDR3 length is 14 residues. CDR3 nucleotides: TGTGCCAGCAGCCACGTCCCCAAAGAGGATACGCAGTATTTT. Amino acid sequence: CASSHVPKEDTQYF.

The chain uses TRBV7-9 and TRBJ1-2; D not resolved. The V gene lost 4 bases and the J gene lost 2 bases, with 5 bases spanning the gap. From germline, CDR1 is SEHNR and CDR2 FQNEAQ (reference sequence). CDR3 length: 12 residues. Here the CDR3 reads CASSSFNYGYTF. DNA for the CDR3: TGTGCCAGCAGCTCATTCAACTATGGCTACACCTTC.

The J gene is TRBJ2-5, the V gene TRBV2; D is unresolved. CDR3 length: 12 residues. Per the germline V gene, CDR1 is SNHLY and CDR2 is FYNNEI. V was trimmed by 0 bases and J by 9 bases, leaving 8 bases between them. This CDR3 reads CASSEARIPQYF. The DNA for the CDR3 is TGTGCCAGCAGTGAAGCGCGTATCCCCCAGTACTTC.

The chain recombines TRBV9 with TRBJ1-5; D is unresolved. Per the germline V gene, CDR1 is SGDLS and CDR2 is YYNGEE. Trimming left V 4 bases short and J 6 bases short, with 14 bases between. This CDR3 is built from 14 residues. The CDR3 coding sequence is TGTGCCAGCAGCCCCTCGAGAGGGTTTCAGCCCCAGCATTTT. Its protein is CASSPSRGFQPQHF.

The genes are TRBV3-1 (or the pseudogene TRBV3-2) and TRBJ1-3; 7 nucleotides line up with TRBD1. Germline values: CDR1 LGHDT, CDR2 YNNKEL (reference sequence). The CDR3 is 15 residues long. Trimming at V came to 4 bases and at J to 4 bases, leaving 7 bases not matched to a gene. The CDR3 is CASSRPGGSGNTIYF. In DNA form, the CDR3 reads TGTGCCAGCAGCCGGCCAGGGGGTTCAGGAAACACCATATATTTT.

In the case of this clone: Other DNA sequences in the sample encode the same CDR3. This chain links TRBV6-5 with TRBJ2-5; 9 bases fit TRBD1. Looked up from germline, CDR1 is MNHEY and CDR2 is SVGAGI. Trimming at V came to 5 bases and at J to 4 bases, leaving 8 bases not matched to a gene. This CDR3 is 15 amino acids long. CDR3: CASSHGTGMGETQYF. The CDR3 nucleotides are TGTGCCAGCAGTCACGGGACAGGGATGGGAGAGACCCAGTACTTC.

The chain recombines TRBV7-2 with TRBJ2-3; 7 bases match TRBD2. V trimming: 1 base; J trimming: 4 bases; junction bases outside the gene matches: 8. The CDR3 has 16 amino acids. Germline CDR1 is SGHTA and CDR2 is FQGNSA. The CDR3 is CASSLGDGGIADTQYF. CDR3 coding DNA: TGTGCCAGCAGCTTAGGGGACGGGGGGATAGCAGATACGCAGTATTTT.

This rearrangement joins TRBV6-5 to TRBJ1-6, with 10 bases that match TRBD1. Germline assignment: CDR1 MNHEY and CDR2 SVGAGI. The CDR3 has 15 amino acids. The V gene end was trimmed by 5 bases and the J gene end by 9 bases; junction bases not matched to a gene: 7. The CDR3 sequence is CASSPTGGASSPLHF. CDR3 in DNA: TGTGCCAGCAGTCCGACAGGGGGCGCATCTTCACCCCTCCACTTT.

This sequence joins TRBV7-4 and TRBJ1-1; 10 nucleotides match TRBD1. Unmatched junction bases numbered 9, after V lost 5 bases and J lost 3 bases. The CDR3 length is 16 residues. From germline, CDR1 is SGHVT and CDR2 SQSDAQ. In nucleotides, the CDR3 is TGTGCCAGCAGCCCCCGGGGGACAGGGGTCCACACTGAAGCTTTCTTT. Amino acid sequence: CASSPRGTGVHTEAFF.

The chain links TRBV6-2 or TRBV6-3 to TRBJ1-4, with D unresolved. Trimming removed 2 bases at V and 5 bases at J, with 15 bases between. Germline V gene sequence: CDR1 MNHEY, CDR2 SVGEGT. This CDR3 comprises 16 residues. CDR3 in amino acids: CASSYPSAEPNEKLFF. Written as DNA, the CDR3 is TGTGCCAGCAGTTACCCAAGCGCAGAGCCGAATGAAAAACTGTTTTTT.

This rearrangement joins TRBV4-1 to TRBJ1-3; D is undetermined. The CDR3 consists of 13 residues. Trimming took off 0 bases at V and 6 bases at J, with 6 bases between the two ends. Germline-derived CDR1 and CDR2 are MGHRA and YSYEKL. CDR3 DNA: TGCGCCAGCAGCCAAGAGGGAGTAAACACCATATATTTT. As protein: CASSQEGVNTIYF.

CDR3 nucleotides: TGTGCCAGCACCCGACAGGGGGCCGCTGAAGCTTTCTTT. It codes for CASTRQGAAEAFF. The rearrangement uses TRBV14 and TRBJ1-1; the match to TRBD1 covers 10 bases. J gave up 6 bases and V 7 bases, and 5 bases lay outside the gene matches. The germline V gene encodes CDR1 SGHDN and CDR2 FVKESK. The CDR3 length is 13 residues.

This chain connects TRBV5-4 to TRBJ1-6; tentative D call: TRBD1 (6 bases). Germline V gene data show CDR1 as SGHNT and CDR2 as YYREEE (reference sequence). This CDR3 is 16 amino acids long. Trimming took 2 bases from V and 6 from J, leaving 15 bases between them. The DNA for the CDR3 is TGTGCCAGCAGCTTAGGGACATTGATTCCTAATTCACCCCTCCACTTT. Residues: CASSLGTLIPNSPLHF.

This clone appeared a few times. V gene TRBV7-2 combines with J gene TRBJ2-7, with 10 positions matching TRBD2. Per the germline V gene, CDR1 is SGHTA and CDR2 is FQGNSA. The CDR3 consists of 16 residues. The ends lost 1 base at V and 1 base at J; junction bases unmatched: 4. The CDR3 spells CASSLGGLARSYEQYF. The CDR3 DNA is TGTGCCAGCAGCTTAGGGGGACTAGCGAGATCCTACGAGCAGTACTTC.

This chain uses TRBV4-3 with TRBJ2-1; TRBD1 is a possible D gene (6 bases). Per germline, CDR1 LGHNA and CDR2 YSLEER. This CDR3 is 15 amino acids long. V shed 3 bases and J shed 2 bases, with 11 bases lying between them. The CDR3 reads CASSHSGDPYNEQFF. CDR3 DNA sequence: TGCGCCAGCAGCCATTCAGGGGACCCCTACAATGAGCAGTTCTTC.